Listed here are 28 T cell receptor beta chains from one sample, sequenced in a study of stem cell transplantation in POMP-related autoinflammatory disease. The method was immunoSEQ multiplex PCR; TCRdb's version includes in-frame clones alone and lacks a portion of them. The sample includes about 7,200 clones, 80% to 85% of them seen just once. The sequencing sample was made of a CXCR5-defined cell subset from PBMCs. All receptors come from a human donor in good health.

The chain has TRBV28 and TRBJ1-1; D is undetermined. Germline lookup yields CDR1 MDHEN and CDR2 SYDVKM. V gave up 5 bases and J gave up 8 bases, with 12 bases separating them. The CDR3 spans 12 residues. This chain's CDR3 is CASSQWASEAFF. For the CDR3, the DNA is TGTGCCAGCAGTCAATGGGCGTCCGAAGCTTTCTTT.

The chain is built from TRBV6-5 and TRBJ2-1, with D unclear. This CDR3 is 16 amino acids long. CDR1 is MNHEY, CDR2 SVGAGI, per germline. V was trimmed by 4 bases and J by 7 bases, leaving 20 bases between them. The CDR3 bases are TGTGCCAGCAGTTCCATCTTTCGGGTTCCTGGGAATGAGCAGTTCTTC. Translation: CASSSIFRVPGNEQFF.

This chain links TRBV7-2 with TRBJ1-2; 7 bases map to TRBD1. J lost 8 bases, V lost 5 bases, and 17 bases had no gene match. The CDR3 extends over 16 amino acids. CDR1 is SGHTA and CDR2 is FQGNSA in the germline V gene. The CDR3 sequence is CASSLTGAGRVGGYTF. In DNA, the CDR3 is TGTGCCAGCAGCCTAACAGGGGCTGGTCGGGTTGGCGGCTACACCTTC.

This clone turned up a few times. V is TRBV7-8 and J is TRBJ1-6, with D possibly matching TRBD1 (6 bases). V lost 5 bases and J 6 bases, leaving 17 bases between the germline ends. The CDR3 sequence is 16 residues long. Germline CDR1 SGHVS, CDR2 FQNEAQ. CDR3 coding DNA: TGTGCCAGCAGCAACCCGGTGGGCAGGGGTAATTCACCCCTCCACTTT. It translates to CASSNPVGRGNSPLHF.

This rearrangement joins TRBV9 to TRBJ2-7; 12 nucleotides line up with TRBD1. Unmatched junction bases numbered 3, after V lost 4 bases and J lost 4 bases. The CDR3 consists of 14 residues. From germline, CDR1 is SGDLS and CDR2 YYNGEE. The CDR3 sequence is CASSPGQGAYEQYF. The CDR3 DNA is TGTGCCAGCAGCCCGGGACAGGGGGCTTACGAGCAGTACTTC. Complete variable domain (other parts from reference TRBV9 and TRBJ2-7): DSGVTQTPKHLITATGQRVTLRCSPRSGDLSVYWYQQSLDQGLQFLIQYYNGEERAKGNILERFSAQQFPDLHSELNLSSLELGDSALYFCASSPGQGAYEQYFGPGTRLTVT.

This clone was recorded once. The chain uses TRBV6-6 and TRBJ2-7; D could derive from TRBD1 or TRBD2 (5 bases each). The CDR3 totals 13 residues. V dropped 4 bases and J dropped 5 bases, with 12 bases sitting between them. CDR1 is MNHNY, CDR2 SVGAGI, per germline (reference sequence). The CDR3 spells CASSLRGYHEQYF. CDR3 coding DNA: TGTGCCAGCAGTTTGAGGGGCTATCACGAGCAGTACTTC.

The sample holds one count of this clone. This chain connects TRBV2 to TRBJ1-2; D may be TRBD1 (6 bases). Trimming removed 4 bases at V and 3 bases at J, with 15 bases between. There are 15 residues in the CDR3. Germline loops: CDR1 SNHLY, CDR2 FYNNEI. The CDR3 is CASSVTQGGYYGYTF. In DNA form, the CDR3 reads TGTGCCAGCAGTGTGACACAGGGAGGGTACTATGGCTACACCTTC. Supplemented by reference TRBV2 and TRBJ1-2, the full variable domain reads EPEVTQTPSHQVTQMGQEVILRCVPISNHLYFYWYRQILGQKVEFLVSFYNNEISEKSEIFDDQFSVERPDGSNFTLKIRSTKLEDSAMYFCASSVTQGGYYGYTFGSGTRLTVV.

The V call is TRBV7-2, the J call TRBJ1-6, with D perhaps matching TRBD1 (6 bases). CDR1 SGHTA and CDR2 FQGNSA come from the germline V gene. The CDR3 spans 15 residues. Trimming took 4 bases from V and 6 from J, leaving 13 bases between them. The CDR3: CASSSIQGPNSPLHF. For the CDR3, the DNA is TGTGCCAGCAGCTCGATACAGGGCCCTAATTCACCCCTCCACTTT.

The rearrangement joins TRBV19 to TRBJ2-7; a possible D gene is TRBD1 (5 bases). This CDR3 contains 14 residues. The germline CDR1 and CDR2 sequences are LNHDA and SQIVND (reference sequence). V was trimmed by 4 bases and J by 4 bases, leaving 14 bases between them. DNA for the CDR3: TGTGCCAGTAGTAGGGCAGGGCCTTTTTACGAGCAGTACTTC. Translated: CASSRAGPFYEQYF.

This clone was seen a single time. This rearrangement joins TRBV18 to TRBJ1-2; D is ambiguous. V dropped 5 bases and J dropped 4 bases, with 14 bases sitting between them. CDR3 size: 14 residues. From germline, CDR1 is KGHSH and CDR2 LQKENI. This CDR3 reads CASSGNPTGYGYTF. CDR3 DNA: TGTGCCAGCTCAGGGAACCCGACGGGCTATGGCTACACCTTC.

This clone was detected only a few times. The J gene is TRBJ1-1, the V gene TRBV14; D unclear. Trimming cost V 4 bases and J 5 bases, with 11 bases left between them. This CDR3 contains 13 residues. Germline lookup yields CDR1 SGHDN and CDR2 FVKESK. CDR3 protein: CASSPGRGTEAFF. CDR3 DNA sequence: TGTGCCAGCAGCCCCGGTCGTGGTACTGAAGCTTTCTTT. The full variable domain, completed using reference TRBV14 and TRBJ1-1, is EAGVTQFPSHSVIEKGQTVTLRCDPISGHDNLYWYRRVMGKEIKFLLHFVKESKQDESGMPNNRFLAERTGGTYSTLKVQPAELEDSGVYFCASSPGRGTEAFFGQGTRLTVV.

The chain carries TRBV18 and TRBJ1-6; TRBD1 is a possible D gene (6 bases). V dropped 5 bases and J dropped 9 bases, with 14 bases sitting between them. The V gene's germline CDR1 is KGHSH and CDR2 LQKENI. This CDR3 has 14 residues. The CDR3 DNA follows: TGTGCCAGCTCAATAGTACAGGGAGGTTCACCCCTCCACTTT. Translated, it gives CASSIVQGGSPLHF.

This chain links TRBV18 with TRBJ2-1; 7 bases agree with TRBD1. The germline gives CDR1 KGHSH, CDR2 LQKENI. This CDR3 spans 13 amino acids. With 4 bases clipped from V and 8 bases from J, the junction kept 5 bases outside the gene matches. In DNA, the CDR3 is TGTGCCAGCTCACGACAGGGTTGGGATGAGCAGTTCTTC. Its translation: CASSRQGWDEQFF. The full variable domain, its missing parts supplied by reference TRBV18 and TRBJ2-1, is NAGVMQNPRHLVRRRGQEARLRCSPMKGHSHVYWYRQLPEEGLKFMVYLQKENIIDESGMPKERFSAEFPKEGPSILRIQQVVRGDSAAYFCASSRQGWDEQFFGPGTRLTVL.

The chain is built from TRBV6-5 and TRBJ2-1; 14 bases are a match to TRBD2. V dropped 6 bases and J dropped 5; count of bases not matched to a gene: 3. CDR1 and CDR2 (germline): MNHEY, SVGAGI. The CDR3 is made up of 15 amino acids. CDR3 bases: TGTGCCAGCAGAGGACTAGCGGGGGGTGACAATGAGCAGTTCTTC. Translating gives CASRGLAGGDNEQFF.

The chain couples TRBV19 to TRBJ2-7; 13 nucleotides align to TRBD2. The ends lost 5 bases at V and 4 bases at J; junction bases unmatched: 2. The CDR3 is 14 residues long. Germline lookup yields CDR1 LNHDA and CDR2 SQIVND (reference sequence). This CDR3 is CASSRLAGGYEQYF. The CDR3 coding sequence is TGTGCCAGTAGTCGACTAGCGGGGGGATACGAGCAGTACTTC.

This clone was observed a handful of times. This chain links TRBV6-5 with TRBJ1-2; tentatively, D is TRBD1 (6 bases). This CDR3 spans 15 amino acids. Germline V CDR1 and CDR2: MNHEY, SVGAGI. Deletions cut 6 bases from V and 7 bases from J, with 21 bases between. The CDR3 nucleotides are TGTGCCAGCAGCCCCGAATTTCGGGGGGCCAGTGGCTACACCTTC. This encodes CASSPEFRGASGYTF.

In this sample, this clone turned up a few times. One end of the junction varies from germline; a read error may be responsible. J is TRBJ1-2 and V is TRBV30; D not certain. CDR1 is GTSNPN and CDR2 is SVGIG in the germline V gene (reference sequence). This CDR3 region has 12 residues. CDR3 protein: CAWRPGNSGYTF. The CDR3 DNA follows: TGTGCCTGGAGGCCAGGAAACTCTGGCTACACCTTC.

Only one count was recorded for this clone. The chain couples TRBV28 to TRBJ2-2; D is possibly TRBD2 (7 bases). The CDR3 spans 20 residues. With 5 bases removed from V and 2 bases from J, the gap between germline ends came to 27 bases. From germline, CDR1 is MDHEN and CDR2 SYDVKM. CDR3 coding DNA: TGTGCCAGCAGTCTATCACCTTGGGTCGGGGGGCGCAGAAACACCGGGGAGCTGTTTTTT. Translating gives CASSLSPWVGGRRNTGELFF.

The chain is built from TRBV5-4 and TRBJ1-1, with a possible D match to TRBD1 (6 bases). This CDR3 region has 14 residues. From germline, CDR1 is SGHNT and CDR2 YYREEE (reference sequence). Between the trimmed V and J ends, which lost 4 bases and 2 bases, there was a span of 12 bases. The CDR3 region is CASSIQGQNTEAFF. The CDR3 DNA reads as TGTGCCAGCAGCATACAGGGACAAAACACTGAAGCTTTCTTT.

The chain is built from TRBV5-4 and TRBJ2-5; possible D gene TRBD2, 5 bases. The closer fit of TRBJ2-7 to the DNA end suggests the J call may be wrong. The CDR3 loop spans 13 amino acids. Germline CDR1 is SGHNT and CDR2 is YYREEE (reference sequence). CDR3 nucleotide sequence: TGTGCCAGCAGCTTGTACGGGGTTTACGAGCAGTACTTC. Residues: CASSLYGVYEQYF.

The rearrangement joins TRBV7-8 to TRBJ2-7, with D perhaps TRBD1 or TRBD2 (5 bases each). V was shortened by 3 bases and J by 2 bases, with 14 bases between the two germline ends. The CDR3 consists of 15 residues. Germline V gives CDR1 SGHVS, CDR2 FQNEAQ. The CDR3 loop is CASSLGVIPTYEQYF. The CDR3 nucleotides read TGTGCCAGCAGCTTGGGGGTTATTCCCACCTACGAGCAGTACTTC.

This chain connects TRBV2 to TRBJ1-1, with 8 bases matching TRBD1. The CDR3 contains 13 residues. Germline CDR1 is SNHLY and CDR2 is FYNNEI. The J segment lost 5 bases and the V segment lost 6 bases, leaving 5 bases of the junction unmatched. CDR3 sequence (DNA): TGTGCCAGCAGGTCGGACAGGGAGACTGAAGCTTTCTTT. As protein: CASRSDRETEAFF.

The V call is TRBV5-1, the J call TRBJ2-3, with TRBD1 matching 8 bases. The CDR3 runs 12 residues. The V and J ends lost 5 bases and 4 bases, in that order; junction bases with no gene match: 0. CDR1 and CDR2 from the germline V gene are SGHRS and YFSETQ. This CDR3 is CASRTGADTQYF. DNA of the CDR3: TGCGCCAGCAGGACAGGGGCAGATACGCAGTATTTT.

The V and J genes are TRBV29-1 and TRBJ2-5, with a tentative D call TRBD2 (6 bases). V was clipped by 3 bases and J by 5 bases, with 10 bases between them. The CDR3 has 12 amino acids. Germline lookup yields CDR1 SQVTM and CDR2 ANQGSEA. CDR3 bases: TGCAGCGTTGATCTAGCGCGGGAGACCCAGTACTTC. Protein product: CSVDLARETQYF.

This CDR3 reads CASRRQGGGELFF. CDR3 coding DNA: TGTGCCAGCAGGCGACAGGGGGGCGGGGAGCTGTTTTTT. The chain uses TRBV6-5 and TRBJ2-2, with 9 nucleotides matching TRBD1. Germline values: CDR1 MNHEY, CDR2 SVGAGI. The CDR3 sequence is 13 residues long. Trimming cost V 6 bases and J 7 bases; bases outside gene matches: 3.

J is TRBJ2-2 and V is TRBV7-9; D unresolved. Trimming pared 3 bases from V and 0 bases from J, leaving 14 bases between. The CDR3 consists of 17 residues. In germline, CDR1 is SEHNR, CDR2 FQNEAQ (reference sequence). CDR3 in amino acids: CASSFSGWVSNTGELFF. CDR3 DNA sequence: TGTGCCAGCAGCTTTTCAGGTTGGGTGTCGAACACCGGGGAGCTGTTTTTT.

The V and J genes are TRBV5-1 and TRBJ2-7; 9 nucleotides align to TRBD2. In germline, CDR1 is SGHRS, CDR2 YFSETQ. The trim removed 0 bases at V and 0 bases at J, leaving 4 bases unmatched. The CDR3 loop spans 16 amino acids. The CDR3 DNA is TGCGCCAGCAGCTTGGTGGCTAGCGGGGCCTCCTACGAGCAGTACTTC. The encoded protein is CASSLVASGASYEQYF.

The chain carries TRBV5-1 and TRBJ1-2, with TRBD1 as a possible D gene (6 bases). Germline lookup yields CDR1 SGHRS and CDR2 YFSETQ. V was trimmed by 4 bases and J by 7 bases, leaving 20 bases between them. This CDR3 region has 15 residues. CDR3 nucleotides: TGCGCCAGCAGCCCGCGGGACACTAGGGGTTCTGGCTACACCTTC. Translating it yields CASSPRDTRGSGYTF.